The clone carrying this T cell receptor (beta chain) was recorded a few times. The antigen remains unidentified. Primers: 60 Vbeta forward and 13 Jbeta reverse. Some clones are missing from TCRdb's copy, which holds only in-frame ones; the method was immunoSEQ multiplex PCR. This sample has 80,000 to 130,000 clones, with roughly 88% found just once. The data were taken from a study of cytomegalovirus exposure and HLA in healthy donors. This CDR3 has 13 residues. Germline V gene sequence: CDR1 MNHNS, CDR2 SASEGT. Trimming took off 8 bases at V and 4 bases at J, with 14 bases between the two ends. Study results and caveats: About 87% or about 30% of the time was how often most TCR beta V segments were productive, according to an earlier analysis.

The V gene is TRBV6-1, the J gene TRBJ1-2, with a possible D match to TRBD1 (5 bases). What was sequenced was PBMCs. The TCR was taken from a young woman in good health and CMV-seronegative. For the CDR3, the DNA is TGTGCCAGCCACCACGGGGGATCCTATGGCTACACCTTC. This codes for CASHHGGSYGYTF.